A single sample is the source of the 29 T cell receptor beta chains below, sequenced in a study of Ad26.COV2.S vaccination and SARS-CoV-2 variants. The table came from immunoSEQ multiplex PCR; TCRdb's copy has only in-frame clones and leaves some out. The data hold about 400,000 clones, with approximately 91% observed a single time. The treatment denotes: about 20 received Ad26.COV2.S at low or high dose, single or two shots; several received placebo; per-sample allocation not given. Samples came from day 63 after the first vaccine or placebo injection. This specimen consisted of peripheral blood, obtained in a trial of Ad26.COV2.S vaccine versus placebo. The receptor set was obtained from a person aged 18-65 years who received the Ad26.COV2.S COVID-19 vaccine or a placebo.

This clone has only one observation. The chain uses TRBV9 and TRBJ1-1; a weak D match, TRBD1 (6 bases). Deletions cut 0 bases from V and 5 bases from J, with 14 bases between. This CDR3 is built from 15 residues. Germline V gene lookup returns CDR1 SGDLS and CDR2 YYNGEE. The CDR3 DNA follows: TGTGCCAGCAGCGTAGATCCGGGGGCTTCGACTGAAGCTTTCTTT. Residues: CASSVDPGASTEAFF.

The V call is TRBV5-1, the J call TRBJ2-3; 8 nucleotides agree with TRBD2. The ends lost 4 bases at V and 5 bases at J; junction bases unmatched: 12. Germline V gives CDR1 SGHRS, CDR2 YFSETQ. The CDR3 is made up of 16 amino acids. CDR3 amino acids: CASSQIPGGAGDTQYF. In nucleotides, the CDR3 is TGCGCCAGCAGCCAGATCCCGGGGGGGGCCGGAGATACGCAGTATTTT.

This clone was observed at least ten times. This chain links TRBV11-2 with TRBJ2-2, with a tentative D call TRBD1 (5 bases). In germline, CDR1 is SGHAT, CDR2 FQNNGV. The V and J ends lost 5 bases and 7 bases respectively, with 17 bases between them. The CDR3 has 15 amino acids. CDR3 residues: CASSRDSEGDGELFF. In nucleotides, the CDR3 is TGTGCCAGCAGCCGAGACTCAGAAGGGGACGGGGAGCTGTTTTTT.

This clone was observed a few times. The chain is built from TRBV6-6 and TRBJ1-6, with D perhaps TRBD1 (5 bases). The germline V gene has CDR1 MNHNY and CDR2 SVGAGI (reference sequence). The CDR3 is 12 amino acids. Trimming took 8 bases from V and 8 from J, leaving 10 bases between them. CDR3 DNA: TGTGCCAGCTCCACAGGAGATTCACCCCTCCACTTT. Protein product: CASSTGDSPLHF.

This CDR3 is CAISGGDGPNYGYTF. CDR3 in DNA: TGTGCCATCAGTGGGGGTGACGGACCTAACTATGGCTACACCTTC. The chain is built from TRBV10-3 and TRBJ1-2; D is unresolved. Germline lookup yields CDR1 ENHRY and CDR2 SYGVKD. The V gene lost 4 bases and the J gene lost 0 bases, with 12 bases spanning the gap. The CDR3 loop spans 15 amino acids.

In this sample, this clone turned up once. The V gene is TRBV10-2, the J gene TRBJ2-7; 10 bases are shared with TRBD2. This CDR3 region has 14 residues. The V gene's germline CDR1 is WSHSY and CDR2 SAAADI. V shed 0 bases, J shed 8 bases, and the junction held 4 bases outside the gene matches. Here the CDR3 reads CASSESKLAGKQYF. The CDR3 bases are TGCGCCAGCAGTGAGTCGAAACTAGCGGGGAAGCAGTACTTC.

The chain couples TRBV5-1 to TRBJ2-5; 7 bases fit TRBD1. Germline CDR1 reads SGHRS; CDR2 reads YFSETQ. The CDR3 length is 15 residues. V dropped 1 base and J dropped 5; count of bases not matched to a gene: 8. The CDR3 bases are TGCGCCAGCAGCTTGACAGGGGACCGGGCGGAGACCCAGTACTTC. Encoded protein: CASSLTGDRAETQYF.

DNA of the CDR3: TGCGCCAGCAGCCAAGATCTCCAGACCCAGTACTTC. Translation: CASSQDLQTQYF. The chain has TRBV4-1 and TRBJ2-5; no definite D call. Looked up from germline, CDR1 is MGHRA and CDR2 is YSYEKL. CDR3 length equals 12 residues. Deletions cut 0 bases from V and 6 bases from J, with 5 bases between.

V usage is TRBV5-4 and J usage is TRBJ2-7; D unresolved. The ends were cut back, 0 bases at V and 2 bases at J, with 9 bases in the middle. CDR1 is SGHNT and CDR2 is YYREEE in the germline V gene (reference sequence). The CDR3 is made up of 14 amino acids. CDR3 sequence (DNA): TGTGCCAGCAGCTTGGGTCAGGATGCCTACGAGCAGTACTTC. Protein: CASSLGQDAYEQYF.

V is TRBV7-8 and J is TRBJ1-2; D perhaps matches TRBD1 (6 bases). This CDR3 spans 17 amino acids. The germline CDR1 and CDR2 sequences are SGHVS and FQNEAQ. Trimming took off 1 base at V and 2 bases at J, with 17 bases between the two ends. In DNA form, the CDR3 reads TGTGCCAGCAGCTTAGGCAGGGGTCTTCGGTCCAACTATGGCTACACCTTC. It specifies CASSLGRGLRSNYGYTF.

V usage is TRBV6-5 and J usage is TRBJ1-5, with unresolved D. With 6 bases removed from V and 3 bases from J, the gap between germline ends came to 9 bases. Per the germline V gene, CDR1 is MNHEY and CDR2 is SVGAGI. The length of the CDR3 is 13 residues. The CDR3 region is CASSPGHNQPQHF. The CDR3 bases are TGTGCCAGCAGCCCGGGCCACAATCAGCCCCAGCATTTT.

The V gene is TRBV28, the J gene TRBJ2-1, with no clear D. V lost 2 bases, J lost 0 bases, and 5 bases lay in between. The CDR3 spans 14 residues. Looked up from germline, CDR1 is MDHEN and CDR2 is SYDVKM. In DNA form, the CDR3 reads TGTGCCAGCAGTTTAGAAAGCTCCTACAATGAGCAGTTCTTC. The encoded protein is CASSLESSYNEQFF.

The J gene is TRBJ1-1, the V gene TRBV3-1 (or the pseudogene TRBV3-2), with D maybe TRBD1 (5 bases). Per germline, CDR1 LGHDT and CDR2 YNNKEL (reference sequence). Trimming stripped 4 bases from V and 4 bases from J, with 10 bases between. CDR3 length: 13 residues. The CDR3 loop is CASSPGGFTEAFF. CDR3 in DNA: TGTGCCAGCAGCCCCGGGGGGTTCACTGAAGCTTTCTTT.

V is TRBV18 and J is TRBJ2-5, with TRBD2 matching over 10 bases. Germline V gives CDR1 KGHSH, CDR2 LQKENI. Trimming took 1 base from V and 2 from J; bases not matched to a gene: 16. This CDR3 region has 20 residues. The CDR3 DNA reads TGTGCCAGCTCACCACGTTCAGGTCAACCCCGGACTAGCGGACAAGAGACCCAGTACTTC. Its translation is CASSPRSGQPRTSGQETQYF.

In this sample, this clone turned up many times. The J gene is TRBJ1-5, the V gene TRBV12-5; no clear D. The CDR3 has 18 amino acids. Germline-derived CDR1 and CDR2 are LGHNT and FRNRAP. Trimming shortened V by 6 bases and J by 3 bases, and 24 bases separated the two germline ends. Here the CDR3 DNA reads TGTGCTAGTGGCGCCCCCCTTAGGCAGCCCTTACACAATCAGCCCCAGCATTTT. Protein product: CASGAPLRQPLHNQPQHF.

This chain links TRBV5-1 with TRBJ1-2; weak D call: TRBD1 (5 bases). The V end lost 4 bases, the J end lost 2 bases, and 12 bases lay between the germline ends. CDR3 size: 14 residues. Germline V gene sequence: CDR1 SGHRS, CDR2 YFSETQ. As DNA, the CDR3 is TGCGCCAGCAGCCCCCTTGACAGAAACTATGGCTACACCTTC. Encoded protein: CASSPLDRNYGYTF.

This clone was recorded only once. The chain couples TRBV2 to TRBJ2-1; 8 nucleotides agree with TRBD2. The germline gives CDR1 SNHLY, CDR2 FYNNEI. The CDR3 spans 15 residues. Germline trimming cut 5 bases from V and 6 bases from J; bases unmatched to any gene: 9. The CDR3 is CASSPDSGDLNEQFF. The CDR3 DNA reads as TGTGCCAGCAGTCCCGATAGCGGGGATCTCAATGAGCAGTTCTTC.

This chain connects TRBV4-1 to TRBJ1-4, with TRBD1 as a possible D gene (5 bases). V lost 0 bases to trimming and J lost 7 bases, with 12 bases between them. The germline V gene encodes CDR1 MGHRA and CDR2 YSYEKL. The CDR3 covers 15 residues. The CDR3: CASSQDPGGAEKLFF. The CDR3 nucleotides are TGCGCCAGCAGCCAAGATCCCGGCGGGGCTGAAAAACTGTTTTTT.

The chain employs TRBV6-5 and TRBJ2-7; D may be TRBD1 or TRBD2 (5 bases each). Trimming removed 7 bases at V and 3 bases at J, with 19 bases between. The CDR3 consists of 15 residues. Per germline, CDR1 MNHEY and CDR2 SVGAGI. The chain's CDR3 is CASTGTGTVLYEQYF. The CDR3 DNA reads TGTGCCAGCACGGGGACCGGGACGGTCCTCTACGAGCAGTACTTC.

The J gene is TRBJ1-5, the V gene TRBV12-5; D remains unclear. The CDR3 length is 13 residues. In germline, CDR1 is LGHNT, CDR2 FRNRAP. Between the trimmed V and J ends, which lost 0 bases and 7 bases, there was a span of 7 bases. The CDR3 is CASGLVSGQPQHF. In nucleotides, the CDR3 is TGTGCTAGTGGTTTGGTATCGGGACAGCCCCAGCATTTT.

The chain uses TRBV5-5 and TRBJ1-1; D is undetermined. Trimming left V 4 bases short and J 3 bases short, with 7 bases between. There are 12 residues in the CDR3. Germline V gives CDR1 SGHKS, CDR2 YYEKEE (reference sequence). CDR3 sequence: CASSLSYTEAFF. The CDR3 DNA follows: TGTGCCAGCAGCCTATCCTACACTGAAGCTTTCTTT.

The chain joins TRBV5-4 to TRBJ1-3; 7 bases are shared with TRBD1. Germline CDR1 is SGHNT and CDR2 is YYREEE (reference sequence). The CDR3 extends over 17 amino acids. With 0 bases clipped from V and 1 base from J, the junction kept 7 bases outside the gene matches. The CDR3 nucleotides read TGTGCCAGCAGCTTGGGACAGGGCGGGGAATCTGGAAACACCATATATTTT. It codes for CASSLGQGGESGNTIYF.

The chain links TRBV7-2 to TRBJ2-5; 9 bases align to TRBD2. V dropped 0 bases and J dropped 1; count of bases not matched to a gene: 6. Germline V gene sequence: CDR1 SGHTA, CDR2 FQGNSA. This CDR3 contains 17 residues. The CDR3 DNA sequence: TGTGCCAGCAGCTTAGCAGGGAGCGGGGGGCCCCAAGAGACCCAGTACTTC. Protein sequence: CASSLAGSGGPQETQYF.

In this sample, this clone turned up once. The V call is TRBV9, the J call TRBJ2-7; 9 bases fit TRBD1. Germline trimming cut 2 bases from V and 7 bases from J; bases unmatched to any gene: 10. This CDR3 spans 15 amino acids. Germline V lookup: CDR1 SGDLS, CDR2 YYNGEE. CDR3 nucleotide sequence: TGTGCCAGCAGCGTCGACACGGGACAGGGCGGGGAGCAGTACTTC. Its protein is CASSVDTGQGGEQYF.

The V and J genes are TRBV6-6 and TRBJ2-2, with TRBD2 matching 9 bases. The length of the CDR3 is 16 residues. Looked up from germline, CDR1 is MNHNY and CDR2 is SVGAGI (reference sequence). Losses at the gene ends were 2 bases for V and 9 bases for J; bases not matched to a gene: 10. CDR3 bases: TGTGCCAGCAGTTACAGACGCGGGGGGGCCTTGAGGGAGCTGTTTTTT. This translates into CASSYRRGGALRELFF.

This chain links TRBV7-9 with TRBJ2-1; D is possibly TRBD1 (5 bases). The ends were cut back, 1 base at V and 5 bases at J, with 15 bases in the middle. CDR3 length: 16 residues. Germline CDR1 is SEHNR and CDR2 is FQNEAQ (reference sequence). CDR3: CASSLGPGDRDNEQFF. CDR3 in DNA: TGTGCCAGCAGCTTAGGTCCAGGCGACAGAGACAATGAGCAGTTCTTC.

This clone was detected once. This chain connects TRBV7-2 to TRBJ2-5; D not resolved. V gave up 0 bases and J gave up 7 bases, with 15 bases separating them. CDR1 and CDR2 (germline): SGHTA, FQGNSA. The CDR3 contains 15 residues. The CDR3 region is CASSLALGPEGTQYF. CDR3 coding DNA: TGTGCCAGCAGCTTAGCGCTAGGGCCGGAAGGGACCCAGTACTTC. Complete variable domain (other parts from reference TRBV7-2 and TRBJ2-5): GAGVSQSPSNKVTEKGKDVELRCDPISGHTALYWYRQSLGQGLEFLIYFQGNSAPDKSGLPSDRFSAERTGGSVSTLTIQRTQQEDSAVYLCASSLALGPEGTQYFGPGTRLLVL.

V is TRBV7-8 and J is TRBJ1-4; no clear D. CDR1 and CDR2 (germline): SGHVS, FQNEAQ. The CDR3 consists of 14 residues. V lost 1 base, J lost 5 bases, and 8 bases lay in between. Here the CDR3 DNA reads TGTGCCAGCAGCTTAGACAGACTGAATGAAAAACTGTTTTTT. Protein sequence: CASSLDRLNEKLFF.

The V call is TRBV30, the J call TRBJ1-3; D is unclear. CDR1 GTSNPN and CDR2 SVGIG come from the germline V gene (reference sequence). V lost 2 bases, J lost 3 bases, and 17 bases lay in between. CDR3 length: 16 amino acids. CDR3: CAWSYDPRDIGNTIYF. As DNA, the CDR3 is TGTGCCTGGAGTTACGACCCTCGGGATATTGGAAACACCATATATTTT.